This passage covers 6 T cell receptor beta chains from one sample sequenced in a study of cytomegalovirus exposure and HLA in healthy donors (dated by TCRdb to 2017 to 2019). Library prep was done by the immunoSEQ multiplex PCR assay. The multiplex PCR relied on a mix of 60 forward primers for TCR Vbeta segments and 13 reverse primers for TCR Jbeta segments. TCRdb provides this immuneACCESS table in a form limited to in-frame rearrangements. Some clones are lacking; in checked studies, under half of them reflect an unresolved V gene, and why the rest are absent is not known. The sample contains roughly 150,000 clones, approximately 70% of them found a single time. The ten biggest clones cover roughly 4.5% of the sample. Source material: PBMCs. These receptors all stem from a young man in good health and CMV-seropositive.

The chain combines TRBV2 with TRBJ1-3, with a tentative D call TRBD1 (6 bases). The CDR3 is made up of 15 amino acids. Germline-derived CDR1 and CDR2 are SNHLY and FYNNEI. V was shortened by 1 base and J by 3 bases, with 10 bases between the two germline ends. CDR3 nucleotides: TGTGCCAGCAGTGAAGAGGGGGTTGGTGGAAACACCATATATTTT. This gives the protein CASSEEGVGGNTIYF.

This clone was recorded a few times. The genes are TRBV19 and TRBJ1-4, with 7 nucleotides matching TRBD1. With 5 bases clipped from V and 5 bases from J, the junction kept 17 bases outside the gene matches. CDR1 is LNHDA, CDR2 SQIVND, per germline (reference sequence). CDR3 length: 18 residues. The CDR3 DNA reads as TGTGCCAGTAGTTTCCGTCCCCTCCGACAGGGAAGAAATGAAAAACTGTTTTTT. It translates to CASSFRPLRQGRNEKLFF.

The rearrangement uses TRBV28 and TRBJ1-1, with D possibly matching TRBD1 (5 bases). Germline values: CDR1 MDHEN, CDR2 SYDVKM. The CDR3 spans 12 residues. Trimming pared 1 base from V and 7 bases from J, leaving 7 bases between. CDR3: CASSLSGVEAFF. In DNA form, the CDR3 reads TGTGCCAGCAGTTTATCGGGGGTTGAAGCTTTCTTT.

The chain carries TRBV11-3 and TRBJ2-2, with 10 bases fitting TRBD1. The J segment lost 4 bases and the V segment lost 6 bases, leaving 5 bases of the junction unmatched. Germline CDR1 reads SGHNT; CDR2 reads YENEEA. The CDR3 length is 15 residues. CDR3 coding DNA: TGTGCCAGCAGTAACCGGGACAGGGGCACCGGGGAGCTGTTTTTT. This encodes CASSNRDRGTGELFF.

This chain joins TRBV5-6 and TRBJ1-1, with D maybe TRBD1 (6 bases). The CDR3 is made up of 15 amino acids. Germline V gives CDR1 SGHDT, CDR2 YYEEEE. Trimming stripped 4 bases from V and 1 base from J, with 14 bases between. CDR3 amino acids: CASSVQGRPNTEAFF. DNA of the CDR3: TGTGCCAGCAGCGTACAGGGTCGGCCGAACACTGAAGCTTTCTTT.

The table lists this clone with a count of one. The chain combines TRBV9 with TRBJ1-2; no reliable D call. Trimming stripped 3 bases from V and 4 bases from J, with 10 bases between. The CDR3 spans 13 residues. Germline V lookup: CDR1 SGDLS, CDR2 YYNGEE. The CDR3 spells CASSAGSSYGYTF. DNA for the CDR3: TGTGCCAGCAGCGCAGGTTCAAGCTATGGCTACACCTTC.